Following are 5 T cell receptor beta chains from one sample sequenced in a study of cytomegalovirus exposure and HLA in healthy donors. PCR involved 60 Vbeta and 13 Jbeta primers. Profiling relied on immunoSEQ multiplex PCR, and the TCRdb table lists in-frame clones only, not all of them. The sample lists 200,000 to 250,000 clones; roughly 84% were seen once. The sample consisted of PBMCs. The source is a human donor in good health.

V gene TRBV27 combines with J gene TRBJ1-4; a weak D match, TRBD1 (5 bases). Germline CDR1 and CDR2: MNHEY and SMNVEV (reference sequence). CDR3 size: 15 residues. V gave up 4 bases and J gave up 8 bases, with 17 bases separating them. The CDR3 reads CASSSPDAGKEKLFF. DNA for the CDR3: TGTGCCAGCAGTTCCCCTGACGCAGGGAAGGAAAAACTGTTTTTT.

J is TRBJ1-1 and V is TRBV2; 7 bases fit TRBD1. Trimming removed 6 bases from V and 11 bases from J; junction bases left unmatched: 12. The CDR3 contains 13 residues. Germline V gives CDR1 SNHLY, CDR2 FYNNEI. CDR3 in amino acids: CASSEKTGLGAFF. CDR3 DNA: TGTGCCAGCAGCGAAAAGACAGGGCTTGGTGCTTTCTTT.

The chain links TRBV29-1 to TRBJ2-1, with D maybe TRBD2 (6 bases). Germline CDR1 SQVTM, CDR2 ANQGSEA. The length of the CDR3 is 17 residues. The V gene lost 5 bases and the J gene lost 4 bases, with 24 bases spanning the gap. In DNA, the CDR3 is TGCAGCGTTTTTCCAGGACTACTCTCGCGTTCATACAATGAGCAGTTCTTC. Its translation is CSVFPGLLSRSYNEQFF.

This sequence joins TRBV29-1 and TRBJ1-2; 7 bases line up with TRBD1. The V gene's germline CDR1 is SQVTM and CDR2 ANQGSEA. The V segment lost 1 base and the J segment 4 bases; nucleotides outside the gene matches: 9. CDR3 size: 15 residues. CDR3 bases: TGCAGCGTTGAAGCTAGGGGACAGCGGTCCTATGGCTACACCTTC. This codes for CSVEARGQRSYGYTF.

The count of this clone is one. The chain carries TRBV6-5 and TRBJ1-1; D is uncertain. From germline, CDR1 is MNHEY and CDR2 SVGAGI. V was pared by 2 bases and J by 1 base, with 11 bases between. CDR3 length: 15 residues. The CDR3 reads CASSYGEGWNTEAFF. CDR3 in DNA: TGTGCCAGCAGTTACGGCGAGGGTTGGAACACTGAAGCTTTCTTT.